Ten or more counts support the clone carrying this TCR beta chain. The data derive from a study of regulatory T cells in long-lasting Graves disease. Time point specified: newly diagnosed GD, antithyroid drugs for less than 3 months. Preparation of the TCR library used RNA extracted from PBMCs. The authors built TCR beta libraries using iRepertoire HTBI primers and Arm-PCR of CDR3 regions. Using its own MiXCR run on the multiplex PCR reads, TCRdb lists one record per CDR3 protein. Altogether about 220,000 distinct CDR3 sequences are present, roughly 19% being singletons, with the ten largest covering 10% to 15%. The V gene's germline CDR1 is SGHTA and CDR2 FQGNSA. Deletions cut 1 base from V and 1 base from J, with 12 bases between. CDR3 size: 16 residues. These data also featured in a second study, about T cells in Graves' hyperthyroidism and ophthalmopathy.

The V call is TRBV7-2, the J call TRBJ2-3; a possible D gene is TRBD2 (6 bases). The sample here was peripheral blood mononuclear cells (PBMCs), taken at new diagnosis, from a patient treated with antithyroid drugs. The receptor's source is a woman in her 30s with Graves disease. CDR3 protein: CASSLGAGTGTDTQYF. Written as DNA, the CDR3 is TGTGCCAGCAGCTTAGGGGCCGGGACTGGCACAGATACGCAGTATTTT. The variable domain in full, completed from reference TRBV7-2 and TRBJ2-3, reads GAGVSQSPSNKVTEKGKDVELRCDPISGHTALYWYRQSLGQGLEFLIYFQGNSAPDKSGLPSDRFSAERTGGSVSTLTIQRTQQEDSAVYLCASSLGAGTGTDTQYFGPGTRLTVL.